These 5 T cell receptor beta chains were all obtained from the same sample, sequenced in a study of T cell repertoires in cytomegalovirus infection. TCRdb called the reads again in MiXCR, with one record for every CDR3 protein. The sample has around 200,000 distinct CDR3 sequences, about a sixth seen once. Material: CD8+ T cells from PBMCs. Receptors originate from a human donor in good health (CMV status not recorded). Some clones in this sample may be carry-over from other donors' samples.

As DNA, the CDR3 is TGTGCCAGCTTTTCCGGGACTAGCGGACCTAACACCGGGGAGCTGTTTTTT. This translates into CASFSGTSGPNTGELFF. V and J are TRBV14 and TRBJ2-2; 11 nucleotides match TRBD2. Germline lookup yields CDR1 SGHDN and CDR2 FVKESK. With V trimmed by 8 bases and J by 2 bases, 10 bases remained unmatched. The CDR3 has 17 amino acids.

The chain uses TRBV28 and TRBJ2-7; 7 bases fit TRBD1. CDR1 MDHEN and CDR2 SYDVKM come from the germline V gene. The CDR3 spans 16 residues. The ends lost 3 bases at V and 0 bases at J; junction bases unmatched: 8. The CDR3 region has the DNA TGTGCCAGCAGTTTCGGGACAGAGTTCTACTCCTACGAGCAGTACTTC. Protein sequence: CASSFGTEFYSYEQYF.

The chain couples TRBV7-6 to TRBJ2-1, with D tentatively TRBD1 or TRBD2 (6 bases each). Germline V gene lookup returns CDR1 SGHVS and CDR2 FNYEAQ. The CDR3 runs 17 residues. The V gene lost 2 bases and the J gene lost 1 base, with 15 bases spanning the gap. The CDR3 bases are TGTGCCAGCAGCTTACGAAAGGGGGGCAGGTCCTACAATGAGCAGTTCTTC. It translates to CASSLRKGGRSYNEQFF.

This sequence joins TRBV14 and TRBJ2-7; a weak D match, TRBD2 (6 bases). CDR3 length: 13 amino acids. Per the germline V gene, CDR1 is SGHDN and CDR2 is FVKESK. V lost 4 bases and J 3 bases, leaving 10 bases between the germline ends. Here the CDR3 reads CASSPAGYYEQYF. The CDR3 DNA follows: TGTGCCAGCAGCCCAGCGGGTTACTACGAGCAGTACTTC.

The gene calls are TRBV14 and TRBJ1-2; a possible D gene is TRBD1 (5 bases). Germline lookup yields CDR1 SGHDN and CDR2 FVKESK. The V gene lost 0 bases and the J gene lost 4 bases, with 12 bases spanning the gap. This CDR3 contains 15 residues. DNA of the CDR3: TGTGCCAGCAGCCAAGACCAGGGATCGGTCTATGGCTACACCTTC. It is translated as CASSQDQGSVYGYTF.